The clone carrying this T cell receptor (beta chain) was observed many times. The data were taken from a study of Graves' ophthalmopathy and Graves' hyperthyroidism. Unmatched junction bases numbered 4, after V lost 3 bases and J lost 4 bases. There are 14 residues in the CDR3. In germline, CDR1 is DFQATT, CDR2 SNEGSKA (reference sequence). The authors used Ficoll-Paque density gradient centrifugation to separate PBMCs. The input was approximately 10 ml of fresh peripheral blood. Amplifying from RNA transcripts, the study obtained TCR beta CDR3 regions. HTBI primers primed a first-round RT-PCR, and a second-round multiplex PCR followed. MiXCR, run by TCRdb on the multiplex PCR reads, gives a single entry per CDR3 protein. The sample lists hundreds of thousands of distinct CDR3 sequences; approximately 21% were seen once.

The sequence was obtained from a woman between 18 and 30 years old with stable Graves' hyperthyroidism. The chain recombines TRBV20-1 with TRBJ1-2, with 11 nucleotides matching TRBD1. The sequenced sample consisted of peripheral blood. The CDR3 sequence: CSARRDRGTYGYTF. In nucleotides, the CDR3 is TGCAGTGCTAGGAGGGACAGGGGGACCTATGGCTACACCTTC.